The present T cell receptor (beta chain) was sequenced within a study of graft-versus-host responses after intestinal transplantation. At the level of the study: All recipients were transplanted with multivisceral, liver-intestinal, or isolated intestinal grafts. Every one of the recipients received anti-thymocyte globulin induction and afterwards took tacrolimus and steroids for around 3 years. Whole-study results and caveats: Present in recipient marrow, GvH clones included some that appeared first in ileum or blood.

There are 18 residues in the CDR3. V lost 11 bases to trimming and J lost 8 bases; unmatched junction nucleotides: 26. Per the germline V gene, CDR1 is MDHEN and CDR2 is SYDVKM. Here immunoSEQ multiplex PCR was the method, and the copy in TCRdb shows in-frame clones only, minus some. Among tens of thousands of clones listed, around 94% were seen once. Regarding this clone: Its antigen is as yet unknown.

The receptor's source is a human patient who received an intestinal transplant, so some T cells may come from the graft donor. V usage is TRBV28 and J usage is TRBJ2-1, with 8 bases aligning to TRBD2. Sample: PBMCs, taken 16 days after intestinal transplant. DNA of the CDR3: TGTGCCGTCCTCCAGGGAGAAACACTAGCGGAGGGAGACTATGAGCAGTTCTTC. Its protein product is CAVLQGETLAEGDYEQFF.